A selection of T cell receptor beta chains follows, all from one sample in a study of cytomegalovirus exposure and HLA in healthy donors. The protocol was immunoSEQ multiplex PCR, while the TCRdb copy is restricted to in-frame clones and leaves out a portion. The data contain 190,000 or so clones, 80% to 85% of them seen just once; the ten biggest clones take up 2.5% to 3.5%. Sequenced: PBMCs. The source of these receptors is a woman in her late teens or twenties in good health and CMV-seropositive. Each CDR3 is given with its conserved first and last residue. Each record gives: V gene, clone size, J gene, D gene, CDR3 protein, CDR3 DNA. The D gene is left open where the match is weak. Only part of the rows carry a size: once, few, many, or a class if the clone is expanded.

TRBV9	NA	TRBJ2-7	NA	CASSVRGGEQYF	TGTGCCAGCAGCGTCCGAGGAGGCGAGCAGTACTTC
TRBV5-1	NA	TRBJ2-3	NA	CASSPNGGPITDTQYF	TGCGCCAGCAGCCCTAACGGGGGGCCGATCACAGATACGCAGTATTTT
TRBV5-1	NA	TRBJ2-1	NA	CASSLFPYNEQFF	TGCGCCAGCAGCTTGTTCCCTTACAATGAGCAGTTCTTC
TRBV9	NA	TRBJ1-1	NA	CASSVEGQREAFF	TGTGCCAGCAGCGTAGAGGGGCAGAGGGAAGCTTTCTTT
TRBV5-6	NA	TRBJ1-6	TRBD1	CASSYSPGQNNSPLHF	TGTGCCAGCAGTTACAGCCCGGGACAGAATAATTCACCCCTCCACTTT
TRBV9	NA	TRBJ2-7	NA	CASSPFGERHEQYF	TGTGCCAGCAGCCCCTTCGGTGAGAGGCACGAGCAGTACTTC
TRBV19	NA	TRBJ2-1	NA	CASSYISNEQFF	TGTGCCAGTAGTTACATTTCGAATGAGCAGTTCTTC
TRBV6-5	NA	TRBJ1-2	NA	CASGGGEAYGYTF	TGTGCCAGCGGTGGAGGCGAGGCTTATGGCTACACCTTC
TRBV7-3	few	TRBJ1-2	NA	CASSLGDRGYTF	TGTGCCAGCAGCCTAGGGGATCGGGGCTACACCTTC
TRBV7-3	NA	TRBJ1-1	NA	CASSPLGQGTEAFF	TGTGCCAGCAGCCCCTTGGGGCAGGGGACTGAAGCTTTCTTT
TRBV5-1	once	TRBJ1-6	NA	CASSLHPVFGNSPLHF	TGCGCCAGCAGCTTGCATCCGGTCTTCGGGAATTCACCCCTCCACTTT
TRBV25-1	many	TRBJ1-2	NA	CASSESGWYGYTF	TGTGCCAGCAGTGAATCTGGCTGGTATGGCTACACCTTC
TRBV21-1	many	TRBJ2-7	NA	CASSPSGRVAYEQYF	TGTGCCAGCAGCCCCAGTGGCAGGGTCGCCTACGAGCAGTACTTC
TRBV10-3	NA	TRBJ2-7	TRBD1	CAISDGRGYEQYF	TGTGCCATCAGTGATGGCAGGGGGTACGAGCAGTACTTC
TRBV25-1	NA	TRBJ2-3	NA	CASSAPRGASTDTQYF	TGTGCCAGCAGTGCGCCCCGGGGGGCCAGCACAGATACGCAGTATTTT
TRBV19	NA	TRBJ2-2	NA	CASSIAGNTGELFF	TGTGCCAGTAGTATTGCAGGAAACACCGGGGAGCTGTTTTTT
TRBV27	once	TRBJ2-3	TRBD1	CASSRDRGRLGQGGGPDTQYF	TGTGCCAGCAGTAGGGACAGGGGGCGCCTGGGTCAAGGCGGGGGTCCAGATACGCAGTATTTT
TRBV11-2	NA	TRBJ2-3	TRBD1	CASSLGQGAVTDTQYF	TGTGCCAGCAGCTTGGGACAGGGGGCTGTCACAGATACGCAGTATTTT
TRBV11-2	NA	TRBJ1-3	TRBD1	CASSPGGRLGNTIYF	TGTGCCAGCAGCCCAGGGGGCCGGTTAGGGAACACCATATATTTT
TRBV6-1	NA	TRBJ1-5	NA	CATSQGLSNQPQHF	TGTGCCACAAGTCAGGGATTAAGCAATCAGCCCCAGCATTTT
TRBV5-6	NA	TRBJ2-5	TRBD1	CASSPGRLDRVGETQYF	TGTGCCAGCAGCCCTGGGCGCCTTGACAGGGTTGGAGAGACCCAGTACTTC
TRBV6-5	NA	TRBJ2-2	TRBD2	CASKAGGRTGELFF	TGTGCCAGTAAAGCGGGGGGGCGTACCGGGGAGCTGTTTTTT
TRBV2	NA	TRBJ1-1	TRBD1	CASSVQGRGTAEAFF	TGTGCCAGCAGTGTGCAGGGTCGGGGGACAGCTGAAGCTTTCTTT
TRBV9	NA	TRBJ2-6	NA	CASSDYGANVLTF	TGTGCCAGCAGCGACTATGGGGCCAACGTCCTGACTTTC
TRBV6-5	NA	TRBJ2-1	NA	CASSYRHVGDNEQFF	TGTGCCAGCAGTTACCGTCATGTGGGAGACAATGAGCAGTTCTTC
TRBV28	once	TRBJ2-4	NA	CASTPFGEDGKNIQYF	TGTGCCAGCACCCCGTTCGGGGAAGACGGCAAAAACATTCAGTACTTC
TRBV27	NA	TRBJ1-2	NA	CASSKEGLHGYTF	TGTGCCAGCAGCAAGGAAGGACTTCATGGCTACACCTTC
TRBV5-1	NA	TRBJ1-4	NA	CASSLDRTWEKLFF	TGCGCCAGCAGCTTGGACAGAACCTGGGAAAAACTGTTTTTT
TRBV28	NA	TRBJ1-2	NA	CASSAGSNYGYTF	TGTGCCAGCAGCGCGGGGAGTAACTATGGCTACACCTTC
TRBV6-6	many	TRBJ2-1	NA	CASSYPATGRNEQFF	TGTGCCAGCAGTTACCCCGCTACGGGTCGGAATGAGCAGTTCTTC
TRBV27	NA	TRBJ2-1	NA	CASSLSAARGVEQFF	TGTGCCAGCAGTTTATCTGCGGCCAGGGGAGTTGAGCAGTTCTTC
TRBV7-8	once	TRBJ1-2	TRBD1	CASSLFPGQGYGYTF	TGTGCCAGCAGCTTATTCCCGGGACAGGGGTATGGCTACACCTTC
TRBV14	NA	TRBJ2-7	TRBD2	CASSVLSGGEQYF	TGTGCCAGCAGCGTTCTGAGCGGGGGAGAGCAGTACTTC
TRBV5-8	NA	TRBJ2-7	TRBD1	CANRDRGYEQYF	TGTGCCAACCGGGACAGGGGGTACGAGCAGTACTTC
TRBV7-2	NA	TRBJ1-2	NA	CASSLWRVGYGYTF	TGTGCCAGCAGCTTGTGGAGGGTTGGGTATGGCTACACCTTC
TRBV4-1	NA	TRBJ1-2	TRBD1	CASSQDPGGGYGYTF	TGCGCCAGCAGCCAAGATCCAGGGGGCGGATATGGCTACACCTTC